This T cell receptor beta chain emerged from a study of CD8 T cells in Susac syndrome. V lost 0 bases and J 9 bases, leaving 7 bases between the germline ends. The CDR3 totals 11 residues. Germline loops: CDR1 GTSNPN, CDR2 SVGIG (reference sequence). Regarding the study as a whole: In its TCR sequencing and HLA analysis, the study acknowledged that the number of individuals was relatively small.

Of note for this clonotype: Its antigen is currently unknown.

Sequencing of TCR beta was undertaken in CD8+ and CD4+ T cells derived from blood. FACS enriched CD8+ TEMRA cells, while bulk CD8+ and CD4+ were negatively isolated. The RNA input was 0.5 to 1 ug, and it was reverse transcribed with random hexamers. With immunoSEQ multiplex PCR, TCR beta CDR3 was amplified across 54 Vbeta and 13 Jbeta. MiXCR was run by TCRdb on the immunoSEQ multiplex PCR reads, yielding one entry per CDR3 protein. In the table there are 200,000 or so distinct CDR3 sequences, roughly 95% of which are singletons. The J gene is TRBJ2-3, the V gene TRBV30, with D maybe TRBD2 (5 bases). Sample: CD4+ T cells from PBMCs. This TCR was recovered from a human donor with multiple sclerosis. CDR3 region: CAWSVASTQYF. The CDR3 DNA sequence: TGTGCCTGGAGTGTGGCTAGCACGCAGTATTTT.